Listed here are 25 T cell receptor beta chains from one sample, sequenced in a study of identical twins. TCRdb analysed the 5' RACE reads with MiXCR anew, one entry per CDR3 protein. In the table there are around 670,000 distinct CDR3 sequences, roughly 6% of which are singletons. Sequenced material: naive T cells sorted from blood. The receptors derive from a man younger than 35 in good health.

This clonotype was observed at least ten times. The genes are TRBV12-3 or TRBV12-4 and TRBJ2-1; 8 nucleotides match TRBD2. The CDR3 length is 14 residues. Trimming removed 5 bases from V and 6 bases from J; junction bases left unmatched: 6. The CDR3 DNA follows: TGTGCCAGCAGTGTCACCGGGACTAGCAATGAGCAGTTCTTC. Encoded protein: CASSVTGTSNEQFF.

This clonotype was picked up many times. The chain carries TRBV12-3 or TRBV12-4 and TRBJ2-3; 8 nucleotides match TRBD1. Trimming cost V 3 bases and J 4 bases; bases outside gene matches: 9. The CDR3 extends over 16 amino acids. CDR3 sequence: CASSLGAGGISDTQYF. DNA of the CDR3: TGTGCCAGCAGTTTGGGGGCAGGGGGCATTTCAGATACGCAGTATTTT.

The table lists this clonotype with many counts. The CDR3 is CATSRDPQGYYEQYF. The CDR3 DNA reads as TGTGCCACCAGCAGAGATCCTCAGGGGTACTACGAGCAGTACTTC. J is TRBJ2-7 and V is TRBV15, with D possibly matching TRBD1 (6 bases). CDR3 length equals 15 residues. Germline V gene data show CDR1 as LNHNV and CDR2 as YYDKDF (reference sequence). V was clipped by 0 bases and J by 3 bases, with 12 bases between them.

In this sample, this clonotype turned up many times. DNA for the CDR3: TGTGCCAGCAGCCCCTGGGACGGAAATAACTATGGCTACACCTTC. This translates into CASSPWDGNNYGYTF. V and J are TRBV7-9 and TRBJ1-2; weak D call: TRBD1 (5 bases). Trimming removed 5 bases from V and 1 base from J, with 14 bases in between. The CDR3 is 15 residues long. Germline V lookup: CDR1 SEHNR, CDR2 FQNEAQ (reference sequence).

This clonotype has a count of ten or more. The chain couples TRBV29-1 to TRBJ2-1; D assignment may be TRBD1 or TRBD2 (5 bases each). Germline V CDR1 and CDR2: SQVTM, ANQGSEA. With 6 bases removed from V and 10 bases from J, the gap between germline ends came to 16 bases. The CDR3 has 12 amino acids. Here the CDR3 DNA reads TGCAGCGTAGACAGCGGTAGGACAGAGCAGTTCTTC. Residues: CSVDSGRTEQFF.

This clonotype was seen many times. This sequence joins TRBV27 and TRBJ2-1, with D tentatively TRBD2 (6 bases). The V gene lost 8 bases and the J gene lost 0 bases, with 14 bases spanning the gap. Per germline, CDR1 MNHEY and CDR2 SMNVEV (reference sequence). This CDR3 is 15 amino acids long. CDR3 DNA sequence: TGTGCCAGCCGGCGGGGCACAAGCTCCTACAATGAGCAGTTCTTC. It codes for CASRRGTSSYNEQFF.

This clonotype was seen many times. The V and J genes are TRBV20-1 and TRBJ2-1; TRBD2 agrees at 8 bases. V shed 1 base and J 6 bases; nucleotides not matched to a gene: 5. The germline V gene has CDR1 DFQATT and CDR2 SNEGSKA (reference sequence). The CDR3 is 14 amino acids. CDR3 protein: CSARAGGLVNEQFF. The CDR3 coding sequence is TGCAGTGCTAGAGCGGGAGGGCTTGTCAATGAGCAGTTCTTC.

The V call is TRBV18, the J call TRBJ2-7, with 8 positions matching TRBD2. J was trimmed by 4 bases and V by 2 bases; bases with no gene match: 13. Germline V lookup: CDR1 KGHSH, CDR2 LQKENI. The CDR3 totals 17 residues. CDR3 loop: CASSPLGTGGPSYEQYF. DNA of the CDR3: TGTGCCAGCTCACCATTGGGGACGGGAGGGCCTTCTTACGAGCAGTACTTC.

This clonotype was detected a few times. The chain joins TRBV5-1 to TRBJ1-1; 7 positions match TRBD1. This CDR3 is 14 amino acids long. Germline-derived CDR1 and CDR2 are SGHRS and YFSETQ. J was trimmed by 6 bases and V by 4 bases; bases with no gene match: 9. The CDR3 here is CASSPRDSYAEAFF. The CDR3 nucleotides are TGCGCCAGCAGCCCGCGGGACAGCTACGCTGAAGCTTTCTTT.

In its sample, this clonotype was seen many times. J is TRBJ2-2 and V is TRBV7-9; no reliable D call. The V and J ends lost 1 base and 2 bases respectively, with 5 bases between them. The germline gives CDR1 SEHNR, CDR2 FQNEAQ (reference sequence). The CDR3 runs 14 residues. The CDR3 DNA sequence: TGTGCCAGCAGCTTAGGATTAAACACCGGGGAGCTGTTTTTT. Translation gives CASSLGLNTGELFF.

This chain links TRBV12-3 or TRBV12-4 with TRBJ1-3; no reliable D call. Trimming removed 6 bases at V and 7 bases at J, with 10 bases between. This CDR3 is 12 amino acids long. In DNA form, the CDR3 reads TGTGCCAGCAGCAAGCCCCGGAACACCATATATTTT. Translated, it gives CASSKPRNTIYF.

This clonotype was counted between two and nine times. This chain uses TRBV12-3 or TRBV12-4 with TRBJ2-5; TRBD1 might be the D (6 bases). V gave up 3 bases and J gave up 7 bases, with 18 bases separating them. The CDR3 contains 15 residues. CDR3 in amino acids: CASSFPAGDRGTQYF. The CDR3 DNA sequence: TGTGCCAGCAGTTTCCCGGCAGGGGACCGTGGGACCCAGTACTTC.

This clonotype was detected many times. The rearrangement joins TRBV6-1 to TRBJ1-1; D is ambiguous. The CDR3 is made up of 13 amino acids. Trimming stripped 7 bases from V and 4 bases from J, with 13 bases between. From germline, CDR1 is MNHNS and CDR2 SASEGT. The CDR3 DNA is TGTGCCAGCACTCCCCGGCACCTCACTGAAGCTTTCTTT. Encoded protein: CASTPRHLTEAFF.

The sample holds many counts of this clonotype. V usage is TRBV6-2 or TRBV6-3 and J usage is TRBJ2-1; TRBD2 matches 7 bases. V lost 0 bases to trimming and J lost 4 bases; unmatched junction nucleotides: 9. There are 17 residues in the CDR3. The germline gives CDR1 MNHEY, CDR2 SVGEGT. The CDR3 protein is CASSYSSTSLLYNEQFF. DNA of the CDR3: TGTGCCAGCAGTTACTCTTCGACTAGCCTTCTGTACAATGAGCAGTTCTTC.

This clonotype was detected only a few times. The rearrangement joins TRBV11-2 to TRBJ2-1, with a tentative D call TRBD2 (6 bases). Germline values: CDR1 SGHAT, CDR2 FQNNGV. V was clipped by 8 bases and J by 8 bases, with 13 bases between them. The CDR3 has 12 residues. In DNA, the CDR3 is TGTGCCAGCGGGCTAGCGATGGATGAGCAGTTCTTC. Translated: CASGLAMDEQFF.

This clonotype was found many times. The rearrangement joins TRBV12-3 or TRBV12-4 to TRBJ2-2, with TRBD2 identical over 14 bases. The CDR3 spans 16 residues. V lost 6 bases and J lost 4; bases outside the gene matches: 4. The CDR3 DNA reads TGTGCCAGCAGGTCGGGACTAGCGGGAGTCACCGGGGAGCTGTTTTTT. It encodes CASRSGLAGVTGELFF.

This clonotype came up many times. The chain recombines TRBV4-2 with TRBJ2-7; D gene uncertain. This CDR3 spans 13 amino acids. The V gene lost 4 bases and the J gene lost 0 bases, with 7 bases spanning the gap. CDR1 is LGHNA and CDR2 is YNFKEQ in the germline V gene. CDR3 residues: CASSRQCSYEQYV. The CDR3, as DNA: TGTGCCAGCAGCCGTCAGTGCTCCTACGAGCAGTACGTC.

The CDR3 sequence is CASSLWGSENEQFF. As DNA, the CDR3 is TGTGCCAGCAGCCTCTGGGGGAGTGAGAATGAGCAGTTCTTC. This sequence joins TRBV27 and TRBJ2-1; D may be TRBD1 or TRBD2 (5 bases each). This CDR3 contains 14 residues. The V gene lost 6 bases and the J gene lost 7 bases, with 16 bases spanning the gap. In germline, CDR1 is MNHEY, CDR2 SMNVEV (reference sequence).

This clonotype was picked up many times. The gene calls are TRBV6-4 and TRBJ2-1; tentatively, D is TRBD1 (6 bases). Germline loops: CDR1 MRHNA, CDR2 SNTAGT. This CDR3 comprises 12 residues. Trimming removed 5 bases at V and 8 bases at J, with 10 bases between. CDR3 loop: CASSRGIYEQFF. The CDR3 nucleotides are TGTGCCAGCAGTAGGGGGATCTATGAGCAGTTCTTC.

This clonotype was observed many times. J is TRBJ1-5 and V is TRBV7-2; tentative D call: TRBD1 (5 bases). Germline V gene sequence: CDR1 SGHTA, CDR2 FQGNSA. The CDR3 has 16 residues. Trimming left V 1 base short and J 4 bases short, with 14 bases between. The CDR3 coding sequence is TGTGCCAGCAGCTTAGGGGGGTTTAGGGATAATCAGCCCCAGCATTTT. Residues: CASSLGGFRDNQPQHF.

This clonotype was counted ten times or more. CDR3 sequence reads: CASSPGSGQPQHF. CDR3 in DNA: TGTGCCAGCAGTCCAGGGTCGGGGCAGCCCCAGCATTTT. The chain recombines TRBV12-3 or TRBV12-4 with TRBJ1-5; D possibly corresponds to TRBD1 (5 bases). Deletions cut 5 bases from V and 7 bases from J, with 12 bases between. The CDR3 is 13 amino acids.

At least ten counts were recorded for this clonotype. V gene TRBV5-1 combines with J gene TRBJ2-7; D unclear. CDR3 length: 13 amino acids. Germline-derived CDR1 and CDR2 are SGHRS and YFSETQ. The germline V and J ends were trimmed by 0 bases and 0 bases, with 4 bases remaining between them. CDR3 in amino acids: CASSLGVSYEQYF. Written as DNA, the CDR3 is TGCGCCAGCAGCTTGGGGGTCTCCTACGAGCAGTACTTC.

The sample holds a few counts of this clonotype. J is TRBJ2-1 and V is TRBV14, with a weak D call TRBD2 (6 bases). There are 17 residues in the CDR3. Trimming removed 1 base at V and 3 bases at J, with 16 bases between. Germline V lookup: CDR1 SGHDN, CDR2 FVKESK. The CDR3 protein is CASSQGAGEVLYNEQFF. CDR3 bases: TGTGCCAGCAGCCAAGGGGCTGGGGAGGTCCTCTACAATGAGCAGTTCTTC.

This clonotype has ten or more counts. This rearrangement joins TRBV14 to TRBJ2-3, with TRBD2 matching over 10 bases. CDR3 size: 18 residues. Per germline, CDR1 SGHDN and CDR2 FVKESK. V gave up 2 bases and J gave up 3 bases; unmatched junction bases: 11. CDR3 amino acids: CASSQRRLAGGWTDTQYF. The CDR3 nucleotides are TGTGCCAGCAGCCAAAGAAGACTAGCGGGCGGGTGGACAGATACGCAGTATTTT.

The chain combines TRBV7-6 with TRBJ1-1; D is undetermined. CDR1 and CDR2 (germline): SGHVS, FNYEAQ. V gave up 0 bases and J gave up 5 bases, with 10 bases separating them. The CDR3 loop spans 14 amino acids. The CDR3 is CASSLAWGRTEAFF. CDR3 bases: TGTGCCAGCAGCTTAGCTTGGGGAAGGACTGAAGCTTTCTTT.